This is a list of T cell receptor beta chains from one sample in a study of cytomegalovirus exposure and HLA in healthy donors. Libraries were prepared by immunoSEQ multiplex PCR; TCRdb keeps only in-frame clonotypes and omits some of them. In the table there are 100,000 or so clones, approximately 70% of which are singletons. Sequencing was done on a sample of PBMCs. All receptors come from a man between 35 and 55 years old in good health and CMV-seropositive. The CDR3 runs from the conserved cysteine through the conserved F or W. The D gene is left open where the match is weak. Rows may omit the clone size; those that give it use once, few, many or a size class.

j_call: TRBJ2-3; v_call: TRBV18; d_call: TRBD1; clone_size: few; cdr3_aa: CASSKDRAGDTQYF; cdr3_nt: TGTGCCAGCTCTAAGGACAGGGCTGGAGATACGCAGTATTTT
j_call: TRBJ2-1; v_call: TRBV5-6; d_call: TRBD2; clone_size: -; cdr3_aa: CASSFGASGFGEQFF; cdr3_nt: TGTGCCAGCAGCTTTGGGGCTAGCGGTTTTGGTGAGCAGTTCTTC
j_call: TRBJ1-1; v_call: TRBV2; d_call: -; clone_size: -; cdr3_aa: CASGRGNTEAFF; cdr3_nt: TGTGCCAGCGGGCGGGGGAACACTGAAGCTTTCTTT
j_call: TRBJ2-5; v_call: TRBV28; d_call: TRBD2; clone_size: -; cdr3_aa: CASMGLADQETQYF; cdr3_nt: TGTGCCAGCATGGGACTAGCGGACCAAGAGACCCAGTACTTC
j_call: TRBJ2-5; v_call: TRBV11-1; d_call: -; clone_size: -; cdr3_aa: CASSHFSGQETQYF; cdr3_nt: TGTGCCAGCAGCCACTTTAGCGGACAAGAGACCCAGTACTTC
j_call: TRBJ2-1; v_call: TRBV7-3; d_call: TRBD1; clone_size: few; cdr3_aa: CASSARGSSYNEQFF; cdr3_nt: TGTGCCAGCAGCGCCAGGGGGAGCTCCTACAATGAGCAGTTCTTC
j_call: TRBJ2-1; v_call: TRBV7-3; d_call: -; clone_size: -; cdr3_aa: CASSQGHFNEQFF; cdr3_nt: TGTGCCAGCAGCCAGGGCCATTTCAATGAGCAGTTCTTC
j_call: TRBJ1-1; v_call: TRBV29-1; d_call: -; clone_size: -; cdr3_aa: CSGSGLEAFF; cdr3_nt: TGCAGCGGTTCAGGGTTGGAAGCTTTCTTT
j_call: TRBJ1-1; v_call: TRBV25-1; d_call: -; clone_size: -; cdr3_aa: CASSEGQMNTEAFF; cdr3_nt: TGTGCCAGCAGTGAGGGCCAGATGAACACTGAAGCTTTCTTT
j_call: TRBJ2-4; v_call: TRBV5-4; d_call: -; clone_size: -; cdr3_aa: CASSAGGVAKNIQYF; cdr3_nt: TGTGCCAGCAGCGCGGGTGGGGTAGCCAAAAACATTCAGTACTTC
j_call: TRBJ2-1; v_call: TRBV7-9; d_call: TRBD1; clone_size: -; cdr3_aa: CASSLKGQGEYNEQFF; cdr3_nt: TGTGCCAGCAGCTTAAAGGGACAGGGGGAGTACAATGAGCAGTTCTTC
j_call: TRBJ1-5; v_call: TRBV2; d_call: TRBD1; clone_size: -; cdr3_aa: CASSVFVGQVNQPQHF; cdr3_nt: TGTGCCAGCAGTGTATTCGTCGGACAGGTGAATCAGCCCCAGCATTTT
j_call: TRBJ1-1; v_call: TRBV15; d_call: -; clone_size: -; cdr3_aa: CATSRDLPGKWNTEAFF; cdr3_nt: TGTGCCACCAGCAGAGATCTCCCGGGGAAATGGAACACTGAAGCTTTCTTT
j_call: TRBJ2-5; v_call: TRBV6-1; d_call: TRBD1; clone_size: -; cdr3_aa: CASSEHTGGGETQYF; cdr3_nt: TGTGCCAGCAGTGAACATACAGGGGGCGGAGAGACCCAGTACTTC
j_call: TRBJ1-4; v_call: TRBV30; d_call: TRBD1; clone_size: -; cdr3_aa: CAWSNRGNEKLFF; cdr3_nt: TGTGCCTGGAGTAACAGGGGTAATGAAAAACTGTTTTTT
j_call: TRBJ1-2; v_call: TRBV5-6; d_call: TRBD1; clone_size: -; cdr3_aa: CASLPDRGHGYTF; cdr3_nt: TGTGCCAGCCTCCCCGACAGGGGGCATGGCTACACCTTC
j_call: TRBJ2-1; v_call: TRBV6-4; d_call: -; clone_size: -; cdr3_aa: CASSDSLYNEQFF; cdr3_nt: TGTGCCAGCAGTGACTCCTTATACAATGAGCAGTTCTTC
j_call: TRBJ1-2; v_call: TRBV11-1; d_call: -; clone_size: -; cdr3_aa: CASSFSTENYGYTF; cdr3_nt: TGTGCCAGCAGCTTTTCAACAGAGAACTATGGCTACACCTTC
j_call: TRBJ2-2; v_call: TRBV7-9; d_call: TRBD2; clone_size: -; cdr3_aa: CASSFGTSFTGELFF; cdr3_nt: TGTGCCAGCAGCTTCGGGACTAGCTTCACCGGGGAGCTGTTTTTT
j_call: TRBJ2-3; v_call: TRBV9; d_call: TRBD1; clone_size: few; cdr3_aa: CASSQDRGRGDTQYF; cdr3_nt: TGTGCCAGCAGTCAAGACAGGGGGCGAGGCGATACGCAGTATTTT
j_call: TRBJ2-5; v_call: TRBV7-3; d_call: TRBD1; clone_size: -; cdr3_aa: CASQGQQETQYF; cdr3_nt: TGTGCCAGCCAGGGACAGCAAGAGACCCAGTACTTC
j_call: TRBJ1-5; v_call: TRBV2; d_call: -; clone_size: -; cdr3_aa: CASSLGNQPQHF; cdr3_nt: TGTGCCAGCAGTCTAGGTAATCAGCCCCAGCATTTT
j_call: TRBJ2-1; v_call: TRBV4-2; d_call: TRBD2; clone_size: -; cdr3_aa: CASSQGLAGKYNEQFF; cdr3_nt: TGTGCCAGCAGCCAAGGACTAGCGGGGAAATACAATGAGCAGTTCTTC
j_call: TRBJ1-5; v_call: TRBV4-2; d_call: -; clone_size: -; cdr3_aa: CASSQDGGQAQPQHF; cdr3_nt: TGTGCCAGCAGCCAAGATGGAGGGCAAGCCCAGCCCCAGCATTTT
j_call: TRBJ2-1; v_call: TRBV4-2; d_call: TRBD2; clone_size: -; cdr3_aa: CASSQDKSLAAYNEQFF; cdr3_nt: TGTGCCAGCAGCCAAGATAAAAGCCTAGCGGCCTACAATGAGCAGTTCTTC
j_call: TRBJ1-5; v_call: TRBV30; d_call: -; clone_size: -; cdr3_aa: CAWSARAGWDQPQHF; cdr3_nt: TGTGCCTGGAGTGCCCGGGCAGGGTGGGATCAGCCCCAGCATTTT
j_call: TRBJ2-1; v_call: TRBV4-2; d_call: -; clone_size: -; cdr3_aa: CASSQEGSGGEQFF; cdr3_nt: TGTGCCAGCAGCCAAGAGGGGAGCGGCGGTGAGCAGTTCTTC
j_call: TRBJ1-5; v_call: TRBV7-8; d_call: TRBD1; clone_size: -; cdr3_aa: CASSQSSDRGRFNQPQHF; cdr3_nt: TGTGCCAGCAGCCAGAGCTCGGACAGGGGGCGATTCAATCAGCCCCAGCATTTT
j_call: TRBJ2-1; v_call: TRBV9; d_call: -; clone_size: -; cdr3_aa: CASSVNPAGGEQFF; cdr3_nt: TGTGCCAGCAGCGTAAATCCGGCTGGGGGGGAGCAGTTCTTC
j_call: TRBJ1-2; v_call: TRBV5-6; d_call: -; clone_size: -; cdr3_aa: CASSSKRSGYTF; cdr3_nt: TGTGCCAGCAGCTCAAAGAGGAGTGGCTACACCTTC
j_call: TRBJ1-2; v_call: TRBV5-6; d_call: -; clone_size: few; cdr3_aa: CASSLEPANYGYTF; cdr3_nt: TGTGCCAGCAGCTTGGAGCCAGCGAACTATGGCTACACCTTC
j_call: TRBJ2-3; v_call: TRBV19; d_call: TRBD1; clone_size: -; cdr3_aa: CASKGKGAGDTQYF; cdr3_nt: TGTGCCAGTAAGGGAAAGGGGGCTGGAGATACGCAGTATTTT
j_call: TRBJ2-7; v_call: TRBV19; d_call: -; clone_size: -; cdr3_aa: CASSISQVSEQYF; cdr3_nt: TGTGCCAGTAGTATCTCCCAGGTGAGCGAGCAGTACTTC
j_call: TRBJ2-5; v_call: TRBV11-2; d_call: TRBD2; clone_size: -; cdr3_aa: CASSLTWTSGRETQYF; cdr3_nt: TGTGCCAGCAGCTTAACCTGGACTAGCGGGAGAGAGACCCAGTACTTC
j_call: TRBJ1-1; v_call: TRBV5-1; d_call: TRBD1; clone_size: -; cdr3_aa: CASSSDRGGGTEAFF; cdr3_nt: TGCGCCAGCAGCTCCGACAGGGGTGGGGGCACTGAAGCTTTCTTT
j_call: TRBJ1-2; v_call: TRBV7-3; d_call: TRBD1; clone_size: -; cdr3_aa: CASSFGTGDRYGYTF; cdr3_nt: TGTGCCAGCAGCTTCGGGACAGGGGATCGGTATGGCTACACCTTC
j_call: TRBJ1-5; v_call: TRBV18; d_call: -; clone_size: -; cdr3_aa: CASSPTSQSNQPQHF; cdr3_nt: TGTGCCAGCTCACCGACATCCCAAAGCAATCAGCCCCAGCATTTT